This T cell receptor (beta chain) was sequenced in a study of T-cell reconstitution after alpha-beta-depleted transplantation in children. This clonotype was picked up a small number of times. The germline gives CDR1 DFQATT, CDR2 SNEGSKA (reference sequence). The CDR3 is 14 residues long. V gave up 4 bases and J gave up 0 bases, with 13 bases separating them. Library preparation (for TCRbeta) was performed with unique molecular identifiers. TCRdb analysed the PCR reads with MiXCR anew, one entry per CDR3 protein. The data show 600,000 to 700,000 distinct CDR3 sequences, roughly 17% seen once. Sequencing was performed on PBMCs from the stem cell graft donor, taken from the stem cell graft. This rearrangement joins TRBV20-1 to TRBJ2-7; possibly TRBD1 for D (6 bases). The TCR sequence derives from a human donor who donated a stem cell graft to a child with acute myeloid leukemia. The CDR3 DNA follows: TGCAGTGCTACCAGTGGGGGCACCTCCTACGAGCAGTACTTC. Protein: CSATSGGTSYEQYF.